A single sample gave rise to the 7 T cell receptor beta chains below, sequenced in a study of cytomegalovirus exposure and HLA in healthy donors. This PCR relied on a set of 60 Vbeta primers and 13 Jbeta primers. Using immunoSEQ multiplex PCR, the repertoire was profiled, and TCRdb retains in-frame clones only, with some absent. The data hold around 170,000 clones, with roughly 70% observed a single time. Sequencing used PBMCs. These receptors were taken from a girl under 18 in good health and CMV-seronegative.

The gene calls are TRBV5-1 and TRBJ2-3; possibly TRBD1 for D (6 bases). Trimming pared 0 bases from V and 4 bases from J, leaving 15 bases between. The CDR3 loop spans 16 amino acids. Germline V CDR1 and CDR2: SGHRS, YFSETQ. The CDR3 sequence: CASSLGTGINADTQYF. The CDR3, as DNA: TGCGCCAGCAGCTTGGGAACAGGGATTAACGCAGATACGCAGTATTTT.

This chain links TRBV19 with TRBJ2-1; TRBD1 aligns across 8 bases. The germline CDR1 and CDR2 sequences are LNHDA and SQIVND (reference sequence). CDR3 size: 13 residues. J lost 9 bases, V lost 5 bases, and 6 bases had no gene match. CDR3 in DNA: TGTGCCAGTAGTCCGGGGCAGGGGGCTGAGCAGTTCTTC. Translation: CASSPGQGAEQFF.

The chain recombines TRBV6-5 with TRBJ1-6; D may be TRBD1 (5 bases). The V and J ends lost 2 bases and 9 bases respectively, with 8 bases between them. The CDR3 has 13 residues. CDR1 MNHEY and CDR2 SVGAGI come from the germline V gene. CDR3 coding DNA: TGTGCCAGCAGTTACCGCCAGGGTTCACCCCTCCACTTT. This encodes CASSYRQGSPLHF.

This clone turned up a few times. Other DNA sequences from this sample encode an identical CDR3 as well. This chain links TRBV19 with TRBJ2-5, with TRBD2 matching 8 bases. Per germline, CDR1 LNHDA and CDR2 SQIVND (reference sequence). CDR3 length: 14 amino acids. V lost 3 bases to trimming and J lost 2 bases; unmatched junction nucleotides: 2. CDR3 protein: CASSITGGQETQYF. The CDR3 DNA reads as TGTGCCAGTAGTATTACGGGAGGGCAAGAGACCCAGTACTTC.

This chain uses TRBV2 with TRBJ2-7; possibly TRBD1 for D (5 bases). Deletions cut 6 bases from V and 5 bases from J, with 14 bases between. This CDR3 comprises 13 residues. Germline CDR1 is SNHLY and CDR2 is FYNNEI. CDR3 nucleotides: TGTGCCAGCAGGGTCGGCAGGGCCGACGAGCAGTACTTC. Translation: CASRVGRADEQYF.

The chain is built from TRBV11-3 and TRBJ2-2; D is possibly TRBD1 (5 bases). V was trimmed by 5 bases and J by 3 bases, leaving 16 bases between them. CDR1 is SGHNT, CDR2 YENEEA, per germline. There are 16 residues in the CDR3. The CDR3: CASSPREGPDTGELFF. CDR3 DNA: TGTGCCAGCAGCCCCAGGGAAGGGCCCGACACCGGGGAGCTGTTTTTT.

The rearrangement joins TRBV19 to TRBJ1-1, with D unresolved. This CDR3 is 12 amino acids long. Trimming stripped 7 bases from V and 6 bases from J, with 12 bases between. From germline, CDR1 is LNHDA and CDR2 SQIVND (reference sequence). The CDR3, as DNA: TGTGCCAGTAAGAGGGCGAATGCTGAAGCTTTCTTT. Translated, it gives CASKRANAEAFF.